Presented here are 3 T cell receptor beta chains from one specimen sequenced in a study of early stage breast cancer tumors. This table comes from immunoSEQ multiplex PCR, and its TCRdb copy is limited to in-frame clones, with some not included. The sample lists over 25,000 clones, 65% to 75% seen once, with approximately 35% in the top ten. The specimen sequenced was blood. The receptors were sampled from a person between 45 and 65 years old with breast cancer.

This chain connects TRBV5-6 to TRBJ2-7; D may be TRBD1 or TRBD2 (6 bases each). The germline V and J ends were trimmed by 4 bases and 5 bases, with 19 bases remaining between them. The CDR3 is made up of 15 amino acids. Germline V gene sequence: CDR1 SGHDT, CDR2 YYEEEE. The CDR3 protein is CASSQDDGGGDEQYF. In nucleotides, the CDR3 is TGTGCCAGCAGCCAAGATGACGGGGGCGGGGACGAGCAGTACTTC.

The chain links TRBV4-3 to TRBJ2-1; TRBD2 matches at 8 bases. The CDR3 is 16 residues long. The germline CDR1 and CDR2 sequences are LGHNA and YSLEER. The ends lost 3 bases at V and 2 bases at J; junction bases unmatched: 6. This CDR3 is CASSQHSGRTYNEQFF. The CDR3 nucleotides read TGCGCCAGCAGCCAGCACAGCGGGAGAACCTACAATGAGCAGTTCTTC.

The V gene is TRBV7-3, the J gene TRBJ2-3; 12 bases match TRBD2. CDR1 SGHTA and CDR2 FQGTGA come from the germline V gene. The CDR3 contains 18 residues. V was clipped by 1 base and J by 4 bases; unmatched bases: 9. This CDR3 reads CASSLIASGRVSPDTQYF. As DNA, the CDR3 is TGTGCCAGCAGCTTAATCGCTAGCGGGAGGGTATCCCCAGATACGCAGTATTTT.